This TCR beta chain was identified in a study of blood T cell repertoires in COVID-19. Overall study: Samples taken during acute and convalescent COVID-19 were collected in the United States, Italy and Spain. Nucleic acid was either cDNA or gDNA, and it came from T cells, B-cell-depleted T cells, or PBMCs.

CDR3 length: 17 residues. The V gene's germline CDR1 is SGHVS and CDR2 FQNEAQ. The trim removed 5 bases at V and 8 bases at J, leaving 14 bases unmatched. Here immunoSEQ multiplex PCR was the method, and the copy in TCRdb shows in-frame clones only, minus some. In the table there are about 20,000 clones, under 90% of which are singletons. V usage is TRBV7-8 and J usage is TRBJ1-5, with 11 bases matching TRBD1. Specimen: peripheral blood. This clonotype was sampled from a middle-aged man with active COVID-19. The CDR3: CASSLFSSDRGHKPQHF. The DNA of the CDR3 is TGTGCCAGCAGCCTATTTTCTTCGGACAGGGGGCATAAGCCCCAGCATTTT.